This T cell receptor (beta chain) was captured in a study of blood T cell repertoires in COVID-19. The wider study: Specimens from acute and convalescent COVID-19 originated in the United States, Italy and Spain. PBMCs, B-cell-depleted T cells, or T cells provided the cDNA or gDNA that made up the material.

Profiled with immunoSEQ multiplex PCR; TCRdb holds only in-frame clones, not every one. The sample lists fewer than 150,000 clones, 70% to 85% occurring once. V lost 3 bases and J 1 base, leaving 12 bases between the germline ends. In germline, CDR1 is DFQATT, CDR2 SNEGSKA (reference sequence). The CDR3 is 15 amino acids. This clonotype was obtained from a human donor with acute or convalescent COVID-19. The donor label of this sample is uncertain. V is TRBV20-1 and J is TRBJ1-4; D possibly corresponds to TRBD1 (5 bases). Sequenced material: peripheral blood. CDR3 DNA sequence: TGCAGTGCTAGTATCACCGGGGGAACTAATGAAAAACTGTTTTTT. It codes for CSASITGGTNEKLFF.